This is a list of T cell receptor beta chains from one sample in a study of blood T cell repertoires in COVID-19. The assay was immunoSEQ multiplex PCR, and TCRdb's table has in-frame clones only and misses some. The sample shows about 180,000 clones, roughly 89% of them seen only once. The sample taken for sequencing was peripheral blood. The origin of the receptors is a woman in her forties or fifties with acute or convalescent COVID-19. Both conserved end residues are part of each CDR3. D genes are given only for firm matches. Not all rows give a size; the values are once, few, many and, for expanded clones, a class.

d_gene	v_gene	abundance	len	j_gene	CDR3nt	CDR3aa
NA	TRBV30	NA	12	TRBJ2-7	TGTGCCTGGAGTACCGGGAACTACGAGCAGTACTTC	CAWSTGNYEQYF
TRBD1	TRBV6-1	NA	15	TRBJ2-7	TGTGCCAGCAGTGAAGGGACAGGGGGCGCCTACGAGCAGTACTTC	CASSEGTGGAYEQYF
NA	TRBV19	few	13	TRBJ1-2	TGTGCCAGTAGTGTGGACAGTAACTATGGCTACACCTTC	CASSVDSNYGYTF
TRBD2	TRBV2	NA	16	TRBJ2-1	TGTGCCAGCAGAGAAGGACTAGCGGGTACATACAATGAGCAGTTCTTC	CASREGLAGTYNEQFF
TRBD1	TRBV27	once	16	TRBJ2-4	TGTGCCAGCAGTTTATCCGGCAGGGGGCCCAAAAACATTCAGTACTTC	CASSLSGRGPKNIQYF
NA	TRBV18	NA	15	TRBJ2-2	TGTGCCAGCTCACCACGAAGACTAGTAACCGGGGAGCTGTTTTTT	CASSPRRLVTGELFF
NA	TRBV29-1	NA	15	TRBJ2-3	TGCAGCGTTCTCCTCCGAGCAACCGGCACAGATACGCAGTATTTT	CSVLLRATGTDTQYF
NA	TRBV19	NA	17	TRBJ1-3	TGTGCCAGTAGTACGATAACCAGGGTGAGCTCTGGAAACACCATATATTTT	CASSTITRVSSGNTIYF
NA	TRBV5-1	once	15	TRBJ2-7	TGCGCCAGCAGCATAGGGACATCGCCTTACTACGAGCAGTACTTC	CASSIGTSPYYEQYF
NA	TRBV7-2	NA	12	TRBJ2-5	TGTGCCAGCAGGAGTTATCAAGAGACCCAGTACTTC	CASRSYQETQYF
TRBD1	TRBV7-9	NA	15	TRBJ1-6	TGTGCCAGCAGCTCCCCACAGGGGAGCAATTCACCCCTCCACTTT	CASSSPQGSNSPLHF
NA	TRBV6-6	NA	14	TRBJ1-1	TGTGCCAGCAGTTACCTCGTTTGGGGGGATGAAGCTTTCTTT	CASSYLVWGDEAFF
TRBD1	TRBV6-2/TRBV6-3	once	15	TRBJ1-5	TGTGCCAGCAGTTACGGACAGGGGGCTCGTCAGCCCCAGCATTTT	CASSYGQGARQPQHF
NA	TRBV21-1	NA	19	TRBJ2-1	TGTGCCAGCAGCACTCCCCCTGACATCATACTCAGCTCCTACAATGAGCAGTTCTTC	CASSTPPDIILSSYNEQFF
NA	TRBV2	NA	12	TRBJ1-2	TGTGCCAGCAGCTCCAGAGGCTATGGCTACACCTTC	CASSSRGYGYTF
TRBD2	TRBV6-2/TRBV6-3	NA	14	TRBJ2-4	TGTGCCAGCAGTTACCCTAGCGGGGAAGACATTCAGTACTTC	CASSYPSGEDIQYF
TRBD2	TRBV19	NA	16	TRBJ2-1	TGTGCCAGTAGTATAGGGCCTTTGGCGGGGGGTAAGGAGCAGTTCTTC	CASSIGPLAGGKEQFF
NA	TRBV19	once	12	TRBJ1-5	TGTGCCAGTAGTATTCTTCTTCAGCCCCAGCATTTT	CASSILLQPQHF
NA	TRBV7-6	NA	15	TRBJ2-3	TGTGCCAGCAGCTTAGTAGCTCCCCCCGGAGATACGCAGTATTTT	CASSLVAPPGDTQYF
NA	TRBV9	NA	16	TRBJ1-2	TGTGCCAGCAGCGCGTGGACTGGGGGGGTTCCCTATGGCTACACCTTC	CASSAWTGGVPYGYTF
TRBD2	TRBV7-2	few	14	TRBJ2-1	TGTGCCAGCAGCTTTCCGGGAGGAAGAAATGAGCAGTTCTTC	CASSFPGGRNEQFF
NA	TRBV15	NA	15	TRBJ1-2	TGTGCCACCAGCAGTCACACCCCCACAGGGTATGGCTACACCTTC	CATSSHTPTGYGYTF
TRBD1	TRBV19	NA	18	TRBJ2-1	TGTGCCAGTAAATCACGTCGACAGGGGAGAAACTCCTACAATGAGCAGTTCTTC	CASKSRRQGRNSYNEQFF
TRBD1	TRBV19	NA	15	TRBJ1-5	TGTGCCAGTAGTATAGTGGAGAGGACAGGGTGGCCCCAGCATTTT	CASSIVERTGWPQHF
NA	TRBV4-1	NA	16	TRBJ2-3	TGCGCCAGCAGCCAATCACCTAGCGCGAGGGGAGATACGCAGTATTTT	CASSQSPSARGDTQYF
NA	TRBV6-1	NA	13	TRBJ1-6	TGTGCCAGCAGTGAAGTGGAGGGGACGGCCCTCCACTTT	CASSEVEGTALHF
NA	TRBV5-1	NA	13	TRBJ2-1	TGCGCCAGCAGCTTGGGTGGTAGCAATGAGCAGTTCTTC	CASSLGGSNEQFF
NA	TRBV5-1	NA	13	TRBJ1-2	TGCGCCAGCAGCCCCGGACAGTCCTATGGCTACACCTTC	CASSPGQSYGYTF
TRBD2	TRBV5-1	NA	17	TRBJ2-1	TGCGCCAGCAGCTTGCTCGGGACTAGCGGGAGGGGTAATGAGCAGTTCTTC	CASSLLGTSGRGNEQFF
TRBD1	TRBV5-1	NA	15	TRBJ1-1	TGCGCCAGCAGCTTGGTGAGGACAGGGGACACTGAAGCTTTCTTT	CASSLVRTGDTEAFF
TRBD1	TRBV5-1	NA	15	TRBJ1-2	TGCGCCAGCAGCTGGGGACAGGGGGCGGACTATGGCTACACCTTC	CASSWGQGADYGYTF
TRBD2	TRBV11-3	NA	15	TRBJ2-3	TGTGCCAGCAGATCTAGCGGGGGTAGCACAGATACGCAGTATTTT	CASRSSGGSTDTQYF
TRBD1	TRBV7-9	NA	13	TRBJ1-2	TGTGCCAGCAGCCCGGGACAGGGGAATGGCTACACCTTC	CASSPGQGNGYTF
TRBD1	TRBV9	NA	17	TRBJ1-1	TGTGCCAGCAGCGAGGGGATCGGGACAGGGTTTTTTGAGGAAGCTTTCTTT	CASSEGIGTGFFEEAFF
NA	TRBV3-1/TRBV3-2	NA	17	TRBJ1-5	TGTGCCAGCAGCCAAGAAAACCCCGGGGGTGACAATCAGCCCCAGCATTTT	CASSQENPGGDNQPQHF
NA	TRBV4-3	NA	14	TRBJ2-2	TGCGCCAGCAGCCAAGTGGTTGAGGCCGGGGAGCTGTTTTTT	CASSQVVEAGELFF
NA	TRBV5-1	NA	15	TRBJ2-5	TGCGCCAGCAGCTTGGTGGGCAGATCACAAGAGACCCAGTACTTC	CASSLVGRSQETQYF
NA	TRBV3-1/TRBV3-2	NA	16	TRBJ2-7	TGTGCCAGCAGCCAAGATATCGGACAGAACTCCTACGAGCAGTACTTC	CASSQDIGQNSYEQYF
NA	TRBV27	few	11	TRBJ1-2	TGTGCCAGCAGTCCAGGCTATGGCTACACCTTC	CASSPGYGYTF
TRBD2	TRBV7-2	NA	17	TRBJ2-3	TGTGCCAGCAGCACTTGGACTAGCGGGGGGCTCACAGATACGCAGTATTTT	CASSTWTSGGLTDTQYF
TRBD2	TRBV3-1/TRBV3-2	NA	13	TRBJ2-3	TGTGCCAGCAGCCCTTCTAGCGGTAATACGCAGTATTTT	CASSPSSGNTQYF
TRBD2	TRBV10-3	NA	15	TRBJ2-7	TGTGCCATCAGTGAGCAGGGGACTAGCGGCTACGAGCAGTACTTC	CAISEQGTSGYEQYF
TRBD2	TRBV24-1	NA	17	TRBJ2-3	TGTGCCACCAGTGATTCCAGACTAGCGGGGGGCACAGATACGCAGTATTTT	CATSDSRLAGGTDTQYF